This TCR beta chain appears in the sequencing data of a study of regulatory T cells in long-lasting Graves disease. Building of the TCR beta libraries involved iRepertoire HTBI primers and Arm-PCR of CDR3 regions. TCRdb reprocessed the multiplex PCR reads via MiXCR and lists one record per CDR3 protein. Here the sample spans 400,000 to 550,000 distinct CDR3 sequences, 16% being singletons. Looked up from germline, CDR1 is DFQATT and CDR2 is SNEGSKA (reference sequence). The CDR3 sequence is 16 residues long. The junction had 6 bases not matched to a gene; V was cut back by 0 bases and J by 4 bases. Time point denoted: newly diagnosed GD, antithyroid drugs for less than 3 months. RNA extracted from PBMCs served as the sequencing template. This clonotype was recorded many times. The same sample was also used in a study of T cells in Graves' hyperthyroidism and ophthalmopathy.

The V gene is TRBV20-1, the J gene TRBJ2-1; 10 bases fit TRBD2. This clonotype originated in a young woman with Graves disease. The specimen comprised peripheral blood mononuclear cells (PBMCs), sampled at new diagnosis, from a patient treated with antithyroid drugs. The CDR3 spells CSARDLTSGDYNEQFF. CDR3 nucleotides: TGCAGTGCTAGAGATCTAACTAGCGGGGATTACAATGAGCAGTTCTTC.